This T cell receptor (beta chain) was documented in a study of spatial heterogeneity in lung cancer. Whole-study context: Alpha-chain sequences were detected in numbers that were consistently lower than beta-chain sequences. Raw sequencing reads included, on average, more than eight appearances of each unique TCR and UMI combination.

Every individual TCR cDNA molecule carried its own unique molecular identifier, which allowed correction of PCR and sequencing errors. One entry per CDR3 protein, called by TCRdb with MiXCR from the 5' RACE reads. The data contain over 50,000 distinct CDR3 sequences, 8% to 9% of them singletons. Indicated time point: sample taken at primary tumor resection. Researchers sequenced whole RNA taken from tumor, nontumor lung or frozen PBMC without sorting. Donors were around 70 untreated early-stage non-small cell lung cancer patients. V was clipped by 4 bases and J by 2 bases, with 14 bases between them. The germline V gene encodes CDR1 SGHTA and CDR2 FQGTGA. There are 16 residues in the CDR3.

This TCR derives from a female donor with early-stage non-small cell lung cancer. V is TRBV7-3 and J is TRBJ2-2; D gene ambiguous. The sequencing used PBMCs, collected at surgery. CDR3 DNA: TGTGCCAGCAGCTACGACGTTTGGCCCAACACCGGGGAGCTGTTTTTT. Protein: CASSYDVWPNTGELFF.